The 24 T cell receptor beta chains given below trace back to one sample, sequenced in a study of cytomegalovirus exposure and HLA in healthy donors. PCR employed 60 Vbeta and 13 Jbeta primers. The data were produced by immunoSEQ multiplex PCR, yet TCRdb's version contains in-frame clones alone and is incomplete. The table shows some 170,000 clones, with roughly 80% occurring only once. The sequencing sample was made of PBMCs. The receptor set was obtained from a man between 25 and 39 years old in good health and CMV-seronegative.

J is TRBJ1-6 and V is TRBV28; 7 bases are shared with TRBD1. The CDR3 length is 14 residues. Trimming at V came to 3 bases and at J to 10 bases, leaving 6 bases not matched to a gene. Germline CDR1 and CDR2: MDHEN and SYDVKM. The CDR3 region is CASSFGDSESPLHF. The CDR3, as DNA: TGTGCCAGCAGTTTTGGGGACAGTGAGTCACCCCTCCACTTT.

This clone came up once. V usage is TRBV2 and J usage is TRBJ2-1; no reliable D call. Germline values: CDR1 SNHLY, CDR2 FYNNEI. V dropped 0 bases and J dropped 4 bases, with 16 bases sitting between them. This CDR3 has 17 residues. The DNA for the CDR3 is TGTGCCAGCAGTGAAGCGTGGTGGGCCACCCTTTACAATGAGCAGTTCTTC. This translates into CASSEAWWATLYNEQFF.

The V gene is TRBV27, the J gene TRBJ1-5, with D unresolved. Trimming pared 0 bases from V and 6 bases from J, leaving 6 bases between. The CDR3 is made up of 13 amino acids. Looked up from germline, CDR1 is MNHEY and CDR2 is SMNVEV (reference sequence). CDR3 protein: CASSLSTGQPQHF. The CDR3 bases are TGTGCCAGCAGTTTATCAACGGGTCAGCCCCAGCATTTT.

CDR3 coding DNA: TGTGCCAGCAGCCAGGACTGGTTAGGGCCCGGGGAGCTGTTTTTT. Residues: CASSQDWLGPGELFF. This rearrangement joins TRBV9 to TRBJ2-2; maybe TRBD2 (5 bases). The V gene's germline CDR1 is SGDLS and CDR2 YYNGEE. This CDR3 is 15 amino acids long. V was pared by 4 bases and J by 6 bases, with 16 bases between.

The chain recombines TRBV19 with TRBJ2-6; D gene ambiguous. The CDR3 is 13 residues long. Trimming left V 7 bases short and J 0 bases short, with 4 bases between. In germline, CDR1 is LNHDA, CDR2 SQIVND (reference sequence). The CDR3 reads CASIDSGANVLTF. CDR3 DNA: TGTGCCAGTATAGACTCTGGGGCCAACGTCCTGACTTTC. Full variable domain (outside the CDR3, taken from reference TRBV19 and TRBJ2-6): DGGITQSPKYLFRKEGQNVTLSCEQNLNHDAMYWYRQDPGQGLRLIYYSQIVNDFQKGDIAEGYSVSREKKESFPLTVTSAQKNPTAFYLCASIDSGANVLTFGAGSRLTVL.

The V call is TRBV19, the J call TRBJ2-2; D gene ambiguous. Germline lookup yields CDR1 LNHDA and CDR2 SQIVND (reference sequence). Deletions cut 5 bases from V and 6 bases from J, with 10 bases between. The CDR3 is 13 amino acids. CDR3 sequence reads: CASSWLAPGELFF. The CDR3 nucleotides read TGTGCCAGTAGTTGGCTGGCCCCCGGGGAGCTGTTTTTT.

The V gene is TRBV19, the J gene TRBJ2-2, with 9 nucleotides matching TRBD2. CDR1 and CDR2 from the germline V gene are LNHDA and SQIVND (reference sequence). This CDR3 has 17 residues. V lost 3 bases, J lost 6 bases, and 11 bases stayed unmatched. CDR3: CASSINSAGGLPGELFF. In DNA, the CDR3 is TGTGCCAGTAGTATTAACTCTGCGGGGGGGCTTCCCGGGGAGCTGTTTTTT.

This clone was recorded once. This chain uses TRBV30 with TRBJ2-3; 7 bases fit TRBD2. Per the germline V gene, CDR1 is GTSNPN and CDR2 is SVGIG (reference sequence). The CDR3 covers 13 residues. Losses at the gene ends were 4 bases for V and 2 bases for J; bases not matched to a gene: 3. CDR3 DNA sequence: TGTGCCTGGAATGCGGGGGACACAGATACGCAGTATTTT. It specifies CAWNAGDTDTQYF. The full variable domain, its missing parts supplied by reference TRBV30 and TRBJ2-3, is SQTIHQWPATLVQPVGSPLSLECTVEGTSNPNLYWYRQAAGRGLQLLFYSVGIGQISSEVPQNLSASRPQDRQFILSSKKLLLSDSGFYLCAWNAGDTDTQYFGPGTRLTVL.

A word on this clone: The same CDR3 can be traced to other DNA sequences in this sample. J is TRBJ2-5 and V is TRBV6-5, with D possibly TRBD1 on 6 matching bases. This CDR3 is built from 14 residues. Trimming stripped 2 bases from V and 2 bases from J, with 9 bases between. In germline, CDR1 is MNHEY, CDR2 SVGAGI. CDR3 sequence reads: CASSYGTGQETQYF. CDR3 bases: TGTGCCAGCAGTTACGGCACAGGGCAAGAGACCCAGTACTTC.

This clone has only a few counts. As DNA, the CDR3 is TGTGCCAGTGCTGTGGGAGTGTCAGTGGGGCAGTTCTTC. It translates to CASAVGVSVGQFF. The J gene is TRBJ2-1, the V gene TRBV19; a weak D match, TRBD2 (5 bases). Germline-derived CDR1 and CDR2 are LNHDA and SQIVND (reference sequence). This CDR3 is 13 amino acids long. V was pared by 8 bases and J by 12 bases, with 20 bases between.

The gene calls are TRBV29-1 and TRBJ2-7; 8 nucleotides agree with TRBD1. Per the germline V gene, CDR1 is SQVTM and CDR2 is ANQGSEA. The CDR3 contains 14 residues. The trim removed 6 bases at V and 2 bases at J, leaving 9 bases unmatched. In DNA form, the CDR3 reads TGCAGCGTGGGTGACAGGGGCCTCACCTACGAGCAGTACTTC. It translates to CSVGDRGLTYEQYF.

The chain is built from TRBV11-1 and TRBJ1-1; no clear D. CDR3 length: 14 residues. The germline V gene has CDR1 SGHAT and CDR2 FQDESV (reference sequence). Trimming took off 4 bases at V and 5 bases at J, with 14 bases between the two ends. The CDR3 sequence is CASSSPSRETEAFF. In DNA form, the CDR3 reads TGTGCCAGCAGCTCTCCTAGCCGGGAAACTGAAGCTTTCTTT. The full variable domain, in which reference TRBV11-1 and TRBJ1-1 provide the parts outside the CDR3, is EAEVAQSPRYKITEKSQAVAFWCDPISGHATLYWYRQILGQGPELLVQFQDESVVDDSQLPKDRFSAERLKGVDSTLKIQPAELGDSAMYLCASSSPSRETEAFFGQGTRLTVV.

The rearrangement links TRBV9 to TRBJ1-1; D uncertain. The V gene lost 0 bases and the J gene lost 1 base, with 7 bases spanning the gap. Germline-derived CDR1 and CDR2 are SGDLS and YYNGEE. CDR3 size: 14 residues. The CDR3 region is CASSVATANTEAFF. As DNA, the CDR3 is TGTGCCAGCAGCGTAGCAACAGCGAACACTGAAGCTTTCTTT.

The chain carries TRBV19 and TRBJ1-1; 7 bases line up with TRBD1. Germline assignment: CDR1 LNHDA and CDR2 SQIVND (reference sequence). V lost 4 bases, J lost 1 base, and 9 bases stayed unmatched. CDR3 length: 16 amino acids. The CDR3 is CASSKRTGNGNTEAFF. CDR3 bases: TGTGCCAGTAGTAAAAGGACAGGCAACGGGAACACTGAAGCTTTCTTT.

The chain joins TRBV6-5 to TRBJ2-2; D may be TRBD1 (5 bases). The CDR3 length is 15 residues. Trimming shortened V by 1 base and J by 4 bases, and 10 bases separated the two germline ends. Germline V gene lookup returns CDR1 MNHEY and CDR2 SVGAGI. CDR3 loop: CASSYFRGGTGELFF. As DNA, the CDR3 is TGTGCCAGCAGTTACTTTAGGGGTGGCACCGGGGAGCTGTTTTTT.

The chain joins TRBV7-9 to TRBJ2-7; TRBD2 is a possible D gene (5 bases). Germline lookup yields CDR1 SEHNR and CDR2 FQNEAQ (reference sequence). The CDR3 runs to 13 residues. The V and J ends lost 1 base and 7 bases respectively, with 11 bases between them. The CDR3 nucleotides read TGTGCCAGCAGCTTAGGAGAGGGTAGGGAGCAGTACTTC. Its translation is CASSLGEGREQYF. The whole variable domain, remainder taken from reference TRBV7-9 and TRBJ2-7, is DTGVSQNPRHKITKRGQNVTFRCDPISEHNRLYWYRQTLGQGPEFLTYFQNEAQLEKSRLLSDRFSAERPKGSFSTLEIQRTEQGDSAMYLCASSLGEGREQYFGPGTRLTVT.

The V and J genes are TRBV29-1 and TRBJ2-1; 8 bases line up with TRBD2. Losses at the gene ends were 7 bases for V and 6 bases for J; bases not matched to a gene: 14. Germline V gene lookup returns CDR1 SQVTM and CDR2 ANQGSEA. The length of the CDR3 is 15 residues. For the CDR3, the DNA is TGCAGCGCTCACGGGGGGGCCGTAAGTAGCAATGAGCAGTTCTTC. Protein product: CSAHGGAVSSNEQFF.

J is TRBJ2-5 and V is TRBV4-1; D uncertain. V was cut by 1 base and J by 3 bases, with 12 bases left in between. The CDR3 extends over 15 amino acids. Germline assignment: CDR1 MGHRA and CDR2 YSYEKL. The CDR3: CASSQAVATKETQYF. CDR3 bases: TGCGCCAGCAGCCAAGCTGTGGCGACAAAAGAGACCCAGTACTTC.

The chain links TRBV19 to TRBJ1-2; D may be TRBD1 (6 bases). This CDR3 has 14 residues. V lost 6 bases and J lost 7, with 18 bases in between. Germline-derived CDR1 and CDR2 are LNHDA and SQIVND (reference sequence). The CDR3 loop is CASRTSQQGSGYTF. In DNA form, the CDR3 reads TGTGCCAGTAGGACGTCCCAACAGGGATCTGGCTACACCTTC.

The V call is TRBV13, the J call TRBJ2-5; 15 bases agree with TRBD2. The DNA matches TRBJ2-7 better at its end, which makes the J call doubtful. The CDR3 is 17 amino acids. Germline V CDR1 and CDR2: PRHDT, FYEKMQ (reference sequence). The CDR3 loop is CASSSGLAGGEVSEQYF. The CDR3 DNA is TGTGCCAGCAGCTCGGGACTAGCGGGAGGTGAAGTAAGCGAGCAGTACTTC.

Here the CDR3 reads CASSSLGGRNTEAFF. CDR3 DNA sequence: TGTGCCAGCAGTTCCCTGGGAGGACGGAACACTGAAGCTTTCTTT. V usage is TRBV28 and J usage is TRBJ1-1, with D hard to call. This CDR3 has 15 residues. V lost 4 bases and J lost 1, with 13 bases in between. The germline V gene has CDR1 MDHEN and CDR2 SYDVKM.

The chain has TRBV6-5 and TRBJ2-4; a possible D gene is TRBD2 (6 bases). The CDR3 is 11 amino acids. Trimming cost V 4 bases and J 13 bases, with 11 bases left between them. The V gene's germline CDR1 is MNHEY and CDR2 SVGAGI. CDR3 sequence reads: CASSSGLLQYF. Here the CDR3 DNA reads TGTGCCAGCAGTTCAGGACTACTGCAGTACTTC.

The J gene is TRBJ1-5, the V gene TRBV9; D call uncertain. The CDR3 totals 16 residues. The V end was cut by 4 bases, the J end by 2 bases, with 16 bases between. Germline values: CDR1 SGDLS, CDR2 YYNGEE. The CDR3 is CASSPSPGFGNQPQHF. CDR3 bases: TGTGCCAGCAGCCCAAGTCCGGGGTTTGGCAATCAGCCCCAGCATTTT.

This clone was seen more than once but under ten times. The chain is built from TRBV5-1 and TRBJ2-3; 8 bases are a match to TRBD1. CDR1 SGHRS and CDR2 YFSETQ come from the germline V gene. J lost 4 bases, V lost 6 bases, and 4 bases had no gene match. CDR3 size: 13 residues. In DNA, the CDR3 is TGCGCCAGCATGGGACAGGTCTCAGATACGCAGTATTTT. It specifies CASMGQVSDTQYF.